The 15 T cell receptor beta chains below all came from one sample that was sequenced in a study of T cell changes during pregnancy in multiple sclerosis. Sequencing used immunoSEQ multiplex PCR; TCRdb keeps in-frame clones, though not all of them. The sample lists 45,000 to 55,000 clones; approximately 92% were seen once. The specimen comprised CD4+ T cells from peripheral blood mononuclear cells, sampled after pregnancy. Receptors were obtained from a female donor in good health, enrolled as a control in a pregnancy study.

The chain has TRBV7-2 and TRBJ1-2, with TRBD1 identical over 8 bases. Per the germline V gene, CDR1 is SGHTA and CDR2 is FQGNSA. J lost 8 bases, V lost 2 bases, and 10 bases had no gene match. This CDR3 comprises 15 residues. CDR3 region: CASSLTAGGAGGYTF. The CDR3 DNA sequence: TGTGCCAGCAGCTTAACCGCAGGGGGCGCGGGGGGCTACACCTTC.

This sequence joins TRBV7-9 and TRBJ2-3; TRBD1 agrees at 9 bases. Germline CDR1 is SEHNR and CDR2 is FQNEAQ (reference sequence). The CDR3 has 17 residues. The J segment lost 2 bases and the V segment lost 5 bases, leaving 11 bases of the junction unmatched. The CDR3 is CASSTTGTGRSTDTQYF. DNA of the CDR3: TGTGCCAGCAGCACCACTGGGACAGGGAGATCCACAGATACGCAGTATTTT.

The rearrangement uses TRBV29-1 and TRBJ2-3; TRBD2 aligns across 8 bases. The CDR3 consists of 13 residues. CDR1 and CDR2 from the germline V gene are SQVTM and ANQGSEA. V trimming: 1 base; J trimming: 5 bases; junction bases outside the gene matches: 2. The CDR3 nucleotides are TGCAGCGTTGAAGCGGGGGGGGGAGATACGCAGTATTTT. Protein sequence: CSVEAGGGDTQYF.

Points on this clone: It is unclear where the CDR3 begins or ends on the DNA, so no DNA is shown, and the CDR3 is as TCRdb lists it. This chain joins TRBV5-8 and TRBJ2-5; the D call of TRBD1 is as the table states it, not checked on the DNA. CDR1 is SGHTS and CDR2 is YDEGEE in the germline V gene. The CDR3 has 15 residues if both end residues are counted. This chain's CDR3 is CASSSGTGGILAQYF.

The chain joins TRBV5-1 to TRBJ2-5; TRBD1 agrees at 7 bases. CDR1 and CDR2 (germline): SGHRS, YFSETQ. V shed 3 bases, J shed 4 bases, and the junction held 6 bases outside the gene matches. The CDR3 contains 14 residues. The CDR3, as DNA: TGCGCCAGCAGCTCCAACAGGGGTCGAGAGACCCAGTACTTC. This codes for CASSSNRGRETQYF.

This clone showed up just once. V gene TRBV4-3 combines with J gene TRBJ2-3; possible D gene TRBD2, 5 bases. The germline CDR1 and CDR2 sequences are LGHNA and YSLEER. This CDR3 has 14 amino acids. V lost 6 bases to trimming and J lost 3 bases, with 13 bases between them. The CDR3 spells CASSHYRGTDTQYF. CDR3 nucleotides: TGCGCCAGCAGTCACTATCGGGGTACAGATACGCAGTATTTT.

This chain connects TRBV20-1 to TRBJ1-2, with D uncertain. V lost 3 bases and J lost 4, with 6 bases in between. The length of the CDR3 is 11 residues. Germline V lookup: CDR1 DFQATT, CDR2 SNEGSKA (reference sequence). Written as DNA, the CDR3 is TGCAGTGCTAGCGTGTTCTATGGCTACACCTTC. Its translation is CSASVFYGYTF.

CDR3 protein: CASSGQGAAYGYTF. In DNA form, the CDR3 reads TGTGCCAGCAGTGGACAGGGGGCGGCCTATGGCTACACCTTC. The chain combines TRBV2 with TRBJ1-2, with TRBD1 identical over 10 bases. V shed 4 bases, J shed 4 bases, and the junction held 3 bases outside the gene matches. Germline CDR1 reads SNHLY; CDR2 reads FYNNEI. CDR3 length: 14 amino acids.

The chain joins TRBV7-9 to TRBJ1-4; D might be TRBD1 (5 bases). Trimming took 2 bases from V and 0 from J, leaving 19 bases between them. Germline loops: CDR1 SEHNR, CDR2 FQNEAQ (reference sequence). CDR3 size: 19 residues. The CDR3 DNA sequence: TGTGCCAGCAGCTTAAAGGGTGTCTCGGGGGTTGCAACTAATGAAAAACTGTTTTTT. The encoded protein is CASSLKGVSGVATNEKLFF.

V usage is TRBV27 and J usage is TRBJ1-1; no clear D. The V end lost 2 bases, the J end lost 1 base, and 5 bases lay between the germline ends. The CDR3 runs to 13 residues. Germline V gene data show CDR1 as MNHEY and CDR2 as SMNVEV (reference sequence). Here the CDR3 DNA reads TGTGCCAGCAGTTTACAGGCGAACACTGAAGCTTTCTTT. It yields the protein CASSLQANTEAFF.

This chain uses TRBV4-2 with TRBJ2-7; D is uncertain. The CDR3 runs to 14 residues. Deletions cut 1 base from V and 2 bases from J, with 9 bases between. Germline V lookup: CDR1 LGHNA, CDR2 YNFKEQ. The chain's CDR3 is CASSQGRSAYEQYF. CDR3 DNA sequence: TGTGCCAGCAGCCAAGGCCGTTCAGCCTACGAGCAGTACTTC.

The chain couples TRBV28 to TRBJ1-4, with 8 bases lining up with TRBD1. Looked up from germline, CDR1 is MDHEN and CDR2 is SYDVKM. The CDR3 consists of 12 residues. Trimming at V came to 10 bases and at J to 4 bases, leaving 2 bases not matched to a gene. The chain's CDR3 is CAIDRGNEKLFF. CDR3 coding DNA: TGTGCCATAGACAGGGGTAATGAAAAACTGTTTTTT.

The J gene is TRBJ2-7, the V gene TRBV2; 10 bases line up with TRBD2. This CDR3 has 15 amino acids. From germline, CDR1 is SNHLY and CDR2 FYNNEI. Germline trimming cut 2 bases from V and 3 bases from J; bases unmatched to any gene: 4. This CDR3 is CASSESQRGGYEQYF. As DNA, the CDR3 is TGTGCCAGCAGTGAATCCCAGCGGGGGGGCTACGAGCAGTACTTC.

The J gene is TRBJ2-1, the V gene TRBV7-3; D perhaps matches TRBD1 (7 bases). CDR3 length equals 14 residues. V lost 5 bases, J lost 8 bases, and 16 bases lay in between. CDR1 is SGHTA, CDR2 FQGTGA, per germline. The CDR3 sequence is CASSPRGGGDEQFF. The CDR3, as DNA: TGTGCCAGCAGCCCCCGAGGAGGGGGCGATGAGCAGTTCTTC.

The rearrangement links TRBV6-4 to TRBJ2-3, with a weak D call TRBD2 (5 bases). V was trimmed by 6 bases and J by 5 bases, leaving 12 bases between them. The CDR3 loop spans 13 amino acids. Germline assignment: CDR1 MRHNA and CDR2 SNTAGT. CDR3 sequence (DNA): TGTGCCAGCAGGCCCACTAGTAAAGATACGCAGTATTTT. It translates to CASRPTSKDTQYF.